The 2 T cell receptor beta chains in this list originate from one sample, sequenced in a study of human T cells and chemical hapten exposure. Before extraction, the whole blood was not fractionated, and total RNA was taken from it. During construction of the library, unique molecular identifiers were attached to individual cDNA molecules for quantitative, reproducible TCR counting. TCRdb recomputed calls from the reads with MiXCR, one row per CDR3 protein. The table lists about 120,000 distinct CDR3 sequences, more than 8.5% of them singletons. Source material: whole blood. These receptors were obtained from a human donor in good health. Some clones in this sample may be carry-over from other donors' samples.

The chain employs TRBV2 and TRBJ2-4; maybe TRBD1 (6 bases). V was cut by 4 bases and J by 9 bases, with 10 bases left in between. Per the germline V gene, CDR1 is SNHLY and CDR2 is FYNNEI. The CDR3 contains 12 residues. The CDR3 DNA sequence: TGTGCCAGCAGTGTAGGGGGAGTCATTCAGTACTTC. Its protein product is CASSVGGVIQYF.

The chain combines TRBV28 with TRBJ1-1; D is perhaps TRBD1 (5 bases). CDR3 length equals 17 residues. Germline assignment: CDR1 MDHEN and CDR2 SYDVKM. V lost 3 bases, J lost 2 bases, and 19 bases lay in between. CDR3 nucleotides: TGTGCCAGCAGTTTCCTAGAGGATTTCAGGGTTAACACTGAAGCTTTCTTT. This gives the protein CASSFLEDFRVNTEAFF. Looking up the rest from reference TRBV28 and TRBJ1-1 gives the full variable domain: DVKVTQSSRYLVKRTGEKVFLECVQDMDHENMFWYRQDPGLGLRLIYFSYDVKMKEKGDIPEGYSVSREKKERFSLILESASTNQTSMYLCASSFLEDFRVNTEAFFGQGTRLTVV.